The clone carrying this T cell receptor (beta chain) has ten or more counts. Antigen: not known. Amplification of TCR beta CDR3 regions used RNA as the template. First-round RT-PCR with HTBI primers amplified the TCR CDR3 region. TCRdb analysed the multiplex PCR reads with MiXCR anew, one entry per CDR3 protein. The table lists some 500,000 distinct CDR3 sequences, 15% to 20% of them singletons, with 25% to 30% in the top ten. Isolation of PBMCs was performed on around 9.3 ml fresh peripheral blood. CDR3 length: 14 residues. Germline CDR1 reads MDHEN; CDR2 reads SYDVKM. Deletions cut 8 bases from V and 3 bases from J, with 15 bases between. This record belongs to a study of T cells in Graves' hyperthyroidism and ophthalmopathy. Study-wide findings and caveats: A model built on 13 V-J features separated ophthalmopathy from stable hyperthyroidism.

The sequence derives from a woman in her twenties or thirties with Graves' ophthalmopathy. The J gene is TRBJ2-3, the V gene TRBV28, with D maybe TRBD2 (6 bases). Material for sequencing was blood. CDR3 nucleotides: TGTGCCAGCGTGGCGGGGAGGTGGACAGATACGCAGTATTTT. Amino acid sequence: CASVAGRWTDTQYF.